One sample yielded the 27 T cell receptor beta chains listed below, sequenced in a study of cytomegalovirus exposure and HLA in healthy donors. Researchers ran the PCR with 60 Vbeta and 13 Jbeta primers. Libraries were prepared by immunoSEQ multiplex PCR; TCRdb keeps only in-frame clonotypes and omits some of them. This sample yields approximately 97,000 clones, of which about four fifths are seen a single time; under 5.5% belongs to the top ten. Specimen: PBMCs. The receptor source for this set is a woman between 65 and 79 years old in good health and CMV-seropositive.

The rearrangement links TRBV27 to TRBJ2-4; D may be TRBD1 (5 bases). Trimming removed 7 bases at V and 5 bases at J, with 9 bases between. There are 12 residues in the CDR3. The germline V gene encodes CDR1 MNHEY and CDR2 SMNVEV (reference sequence). The CDR3 here is CASKGMENIQYF. CDR3 coding DNA: TGTGCCAGCAAGGGGATGGAAAACATTCAGTACTTC.

The chain combines TRBV5-1 with TRBJ2-1, with 8 bases fitting TRBD2. Losses at the gene ends were 1 base for V and 4 bases for J; bases not matched to a gene: 1. This CDR3 is built from 14 residues. Germline-derived CDR1 and CDR2 are SGHRS and YFSETQ. CDR3 coding DNA: TGCGCCAGCAGCTTGACTAGCGGATACAATGAGCAGTTCTTC. It yields the protein CASSLTSGYNEQFF.

This chain uses TRBV28 with TRBJ2-1; tentatively, D is TRBD2 (6 bases). CDR1 is MDHEN, CDR2 SYDVKM, per germline. V lost 5 bases, J lost 9 bases, and 20 bases lay in between. The CDR3 is made up of 15 amino acids. The CDR3 spells CASSDGGLALIEQFF. DNA for the CDR3: TGTGCCAGCAGTGATGGAGGGCTAGCGCTTATTGAGCAGTTCTTC.

This rearrangement joins TRBV19 to TRBJ2-2, with D tentatively TRBD2 (6 bases). V was pared by 8 bases and J by 4 bases, with 8 bases between. The CDR3 sequence is 12 residues long. Per germline, CDR1 LNHDA and CDR2 SQIVND (reference sequence). DNA of the CDR3: TGTGCCAGTGGAGGGCGCACCGGGGAGCTGTTTTTT. Encoded protein: CASGGRTGELFF.

The chain links TRBV5-1 to TRBJ1-1; TRBD1 aligns across 7 bases. The ends lost 5 bases at V and 0 bases at J; junction bases unmatched: 4. The CDR3 contains 14 residues. The germline CDR1 and CDR2 sequences are SGHRS and YFSETQ. CDR3: CASREGQMNTEAFF. The CDR3 bases are TGCGCCAGCAGAGAGGGACAGATGAACACTGAAGCTTTCTTT.

Worth noting for this clone: This likely traces to a read error, being one base from a far larger clone. The J gene is TRBJ2-7, the V gene TRBV7-9; 7 nucleotides match TRBD2. This CDR3 region has 12 residues. Germline loops: CDR1 SEHNR, CDR2 FQNEAQ (reference sequence). The CDR3 bases are TGTTCCAGCAGCTGGGCGGGAGACGAGCAGTACTTC. Translating gives CSSSWAGDEQYF.

The table lists this clone with a count of one. The chain recombines TRBV4-2 with TRBJ1-5, with 7 nucleotides matching TRBD1. The CDR3 covers 16 residues. CDR1 is LGHNA, CDR2 YNFKEQ, per germline. The junction had 6 bases not matched to a gene; V was cut back by 1 base and J by 3 bases. Written as DNA, the CDR3 is TGTGCCAGCAGCCAAGCCTTCGGACAGGTCAATCAGCCCCAGCATTTT. Encoded protein: CASSQAFGQVNQPQHF.

This chain connects TRBV27 to TRBJ2-7; 9 nucleotides match TRBD1. Trimming at V came to 2 bases and at J to 2 bases, leaving 1 base not matched to a gene. The germline CDR1 and CDR2 sequences are MNHEY and SMNVEV (reference sequence). The CDR3 is 14 residues long. The DNA for the CDR3 is TGTGCCAGCAGTTTAGGGACAGGGCCCTACGAGCAGTACTTC. It specifies CASSLGTGPYEQYF.

This clone has a handful of counts. This rearrangement joins TRBV7-3 to TRBJ2-3; TRBD1 aligns across 9 bases. The CDR3 extends over 15 amino acids. V trimming: 4 bases; J trimming: 10 bases; junction bases outside the gene matches: 12. CDR1 is SGHTA, CDR2 FQGTGA, per germline. For the CDR3, the DNA is TGTGCCAGCAGCTACACCGGGACAGGGATTGGTGCGCAGTATTTT. This gives the protein CASSYTGTGIGAQYF.

This rearrangement joins TRBV6-4 to TRBJ2-5, with 9 bases that match TRBD2. The germline V gene has CDR1 MRHNA and CDR2 SNTAGT. The CDR3 spans 14 residues. V dropped 5 bases and J dropped 4; count of bases not matched to a gene: 5. CDR3 protein: CASSPTSGGETQYF. The CDR3 DNA follows: TGTGCCAGCAGTCCGACTAGCGGAGGAGAGACCCAGTACTTC.

This clone came up many times. The gene calls are TRBV2 and TRBJ2-7; 8 bases agree with TRBD2. The CDR3 is 15 amino acids. In germline, CDR1 is SNHLY, CDR2 FYNNEI. Trimming took 7 bases from V and 5 from J; bases not matched to a gene: 13. The CDR3 here is CASTKSRTSLDEQYF. DNA for the CDR3: TGTGCCAGCACCAAATCGAGGACTAGCTTAGACGAGCAGTACTTC.

V is TRBV29-1 and J is TRBJ2-5; 7 bases map to TRBD1. The J call may be wrong; the DNA end is better matched by TRBJ2-7. The CDR3 contains 12 residues. Germline CDR1 is SQVTM and CDR2 is ANQGSEA. The CDR3 here is CSVGTGVLEQYF. As DNA, the CDR3 is TGCAGCGTTGGGACAGGAGTCCTCGAGCAGTACTTC.

This chain connects TRBV7-8 to TRBJ1-2, with D perhaps TRBD1 (6 bases). The ends were cut back, 5 bases at V and 4 bases at J, with 20 bases in the middle. In germline, CDR1 is SGHVS, CDR2 FQNEAQ. CDR3 length: 16 amino acids. CDR3 nucleotide sequence: TGTGCCAGCAGCCCCATCAGGACAGCGGACCCCTATGGCTACACCTTC. This gives the protein CASSPIRTADPYGYTF.

This rearrangement joins TRBV5-1 to TRBJ1-2, with D perhaps TRBD1 (6 bases). The CDR3 spans 15 residues. V lost 7 bases, J lost 2 bases, and 18 bases lay in between. CDR1 SGHRS and CDR2 YFSETQ come from the germline V gene. Here the CDR3 reads CASSQGGAANYGYTF. Here the CDR3 DNA reads TGCGCCAGCTCCCAAGGGGGTGCGGCGAACTATGGCTACACCTTC.

The V gene is TRBV14, the J gene TRBJ2-1; 7 nucleotides match TRBD2. Germline CDR1 is SGHDN and CDR2 is FVKESK. The J segment lost 2 bases and the V segment lost 1 base, leaving 2 bases of the junction unmatched. The CDR3 has 15 residues. In nucleotides, the CDR3 is TGTGCCAGCAGCCAAGGACTAGCTGCCTACAATGAGCAGTTCTTC. This codes for CASSQGLAAYNEQFF. Full variable domain (rest looked up from reference TRBV14 and TRBJ2-1): EAGVTQFPSHSVIEKGQTVTLRCDPISGHDNLYWYRRVMGKEIKFLLHFVKESKQDESGMPNNRFLAERTGGTYSTLKVQPAELEDSGVYFCASSQGLAAYNEQFFGPGTRLTVL.

This clone was seen only a few times. This chain uses TRBV5-1 with TRBJ2-1, with 12 bases that match TRBD2. The CDR3 length is 18 residues. V shed 0 bases and J 0 bases; nucleotides not matched to a gene: 4. Germline assignment: CDR1 SGHRS and CDR2 YFSETQ. This CDR3 is CASSLELAGGPSYNEQFF. CDR3 bases: TGCGCCAGCAGCTTGGAGCTAGCGGGAGGGCCCTCCTACAATGAGCAGTTCTTC.

The chain carries TRBV19 and TRBJ1-5, with 7 bases aligning to TRBD1. The CDR3 sequence is 13 residues long. With 7 bases clipped from V and 5 bases from J, the junction kept 5 bases outside the gene matches. The V gene's germline CDR1 is LNHDA and CDR2 SQIVND (reference sequence). As DNA, the CDR3 is TGTGCCAGTAAGGACAGGCCAGATCAGCCCCAGCATTTT. It specifies CASKDRPDQPQHF.

The V call is TRBV7-2, the J call TRBJ1-1, with 8 bases that match TRBD1. The V segment lost 2 bases and the J segment 4 bases; nucleotides outside the gene matches: 6. The CDR3 consists of 15 residues. The V gene's germline CDR1 is SGHTA and CDR2 FQGNSA. CDR3: CASSLQGTGGTEAFF. The DNA of the CDR3 is TGTGCCAGCAGCTTACAGGGCACAGGGGGCACTGAAGCTTTCTTT.

The V gene is TRBV28, the J gene TRBJ2-7, with TRBD1 identical over 9 bases. The CDR3 consists of 15 residues. The germline gives CDR1 MDHEN, CDR2 SYDVKM. V gave up 5 bases and J gave up 5 bases; unmatched junction bases: 10. CDR3 sequence (DNA): TGTGCCAGCAGTGCTACAGGGGGCCTCGTCCACGAGCAGTACTTC. It translates to CASSATGGLVHEQYF.

There are a few counts of this clone. Written as DNA, the CDR3 is TGTGCACCCCAAGAGGCTTTCTTT. It translates to CAPQEAFF. The chain combines TRBV7-7 with TRBJ1-1; D is undetermined. The CDR3 runs 8 residues. The V gene's germline CDR1 is SSHAT and CDR2 FNYEAQ (reference sequence).

V gene TRBV11-2 combines with J gene TRBJ2-5, with 12 nucleotides matching TRBD2. The DNA end is a closer match to TRBJ2-7, so the J assignment may be wrong. The CDR3 totals 17 residues. CDR1 and CDR2 (germline): SGHAT, FQNNGV. The CDR3 coding sequence is TGTGCCAGCAGCCTAAGACTAGCGGGGGATGAGATCTACGAGCAGTACTTC. Amino acid sequence: CASSLRLAGDEIYEQYF.

This clone showed up just once. The gene calls are TRBV28 and TRBJ1-2, with 9 positions matching TRBD1. Trimming at V came to 6 bases and at J to 6 bases, leaving 8 bases not matched to a gene. The V gene's germline CDR1 is MDHEN and CDR2 SYDVKM. This CDR3 is built from 14 residues. The CDR3 DNA reads TGTGCCAGCAGGGAACAGGGGGCAGGAGATGGCTACACCTTC. Residues: CASREQGAGDGYTF.

V gene TRBV19 combines with J gene TRBJ1-5, with TRBD1 as a possible D gene (5 bases). The CDR3 consists of 16 residues. Per germline, CDR1 LNHDA and CDR2 SQIVND (reference sequence). The V end was cut by 4 bases, the J end by 0 bases, with 13 bases between. The CDR3 loop reads CASSKEGVYSNQPQHF. The CDR3 bases are TGTGCCAGTAGTAAAGAAGGGGTGTATAGCAATCAGCCCCAGCATTTT.

This rearrangement joins TRBV9 to TRBJ2-2, with TRBD1 matching 12 bases. V gave up 3 bases and J gave up 5 bases; unmatched junction bases: 11. In germline, CDR1 is SGDLS, CDR2 YYNGEE. This CDR3 comprises 18 residues. CDR3 amino acids: CASSGPGQGAFITGELFF. The CDR3, as DNA: TGTGCCAGCAGCGGCCCGGGACAGGGGGCATTTATTACCGGGGAGCTGTTTTTT.

The chain carries TRBV30 and TRBJ2-5; D might be TRBD1 (5 bases). Trimming left V 2 bases short and J 5 bases short, with 9 bases between. Per germline, CDR1 GTSNPN and CDR2 SVGIG (reference sequence). This CDR3 is 12 amino acids long. Written as DNA, the CDR3 is TGTGCCTGGAGTAGGGGCTTCGAGACCCAGTACTTC. Its translation is CAWSRGFETQYF. The full variable domain, its missing parts supplied by reference TRBV30 and TRBJ2-5, is SQTIHQWPATLVQPVGSPLSLECTVEGTSNPNLYWYRQAAGRGLQLLFYSVGIGQISSEVPQNLSASRPQDRQFILSSKKLLLSDSGFYLCAWSRGFETQYFGPGTRLLVL.

This clone qualifies as medium-sized. Other DNA sequences in the sample encode the same CDR3. The V gene is TRBV19, the J gene TRBJ1-5; D gene ambiguous. This CDR3 is built from 14 residues. From germline, CDR1 is LNHDA and CDR2 SQIVND (reference sequence). V was trimmed by 3 bases and J by 0 bases, leaving 6 bases between them. CDR3 protein: CASSIPGSNQPQHF. The CDR3 DNA reads as TGTGCCAGTAGTATCCCAGGTAGCAATCAGCCCCAGCATTTT.

The V gene is TRBV10-3, the J gene TRBJ1-2; TRBD1 agrees at 8 bases. Unmatched junction bases numbered 2, after V lost 0 bases and J lost 2 bases. There are 15 residues in the CDR3. The germline gives CDR1 ENHRY, CDR2 SYGVKD. CDR3 protein: CAISESGTGNYGYTF. The CDR3 DNA reads as TGTGCCATCAGTGAGTCCGGGACAGGAAACTATGGCTACACCTTC.